The 12 T cell receptor beta chains below all came from one sample that was sequenced in a study of blood T cell repertoires in COVID-19. Generated by immunoSEQ multiplex PCR, the TCRdb table keeps only in-frame clones and is missing some. This table holds more than 200,000 clones, around 87% found once. Specimen: peripheral blood. These receptors were obtained from a woman between 50 and 59 years old with COVID-19, enrolled during active disease.

The rearrangement uses TRBV5-5 and TRBJ1-5, with unresolved D. V lost 0 bases, J lost 0 bases, and 7 bases lay in between. This CDR3 comprises 15 residues. The germline gives CDR1 SGHKS, CDR2 YYEKEE (reference sequence). The CDR3 bases are TGTGCCAGCAGCTTGGTTGTTTATAGCAATCAGCCCCAGCATTTT. This translates into CASSLVVYSNQPQHF. Supplemented by reference TRBV5-5 and TRBJ1-5, the full variable domain reads DAGVTQSPTHLIKTRGQQVTLRCSPISGHKSVSWYQQVLGQGPQFIFQYYEKEERGRGNFPDRFSARQFPNYSSELNVNALLLGDSALYLCASSLVVYSNQPQHFGDGTRLSIL.

In DNA, the CDR3 is TGTGCCAGTAGTTTCGGACTAAATATTCAGTACTTC. Translating it yields CASSFGLNIQYF. The J gene is TRBJ2-4, the V gene TRBV19; D may be TRBD2 (6 bases). Germline assignment: CDR1 LNHDA and CDR2 SQIVND (reference sequence). The CDR3 runs to 12 residues. Trimming removed 5 bases at V and 10 bases at J, with 12 bases between.

The V gene is TRBV7-6, the J gene TRBJ2-6, with TRBD1 identical over 7 bases. Per the germline V gene, CDR1 is SGHVS and CDR2 is FNYEAQ. Trimming cost V 1 base and J 0 bases; bases outside gene matches: 3. The CDR3 runs 17 residues. CDR3: CASSLGAGGSGANVLTF. The CDR3 DNA reads TGTGCCAGCAGCTTAGGAGCAGGGGGCTCTGGGGCCAACGTCCTGACTTTC.

The chain recombines TRBV6-2 or TRBV6-3 with TRBJ2-1; a possible D gene is TRBD1 (6 bases). V was trimmed by 2 bases and J by 0 bases, leaving 11 bases between them. This CDR3 is built from 16 residues. The V gene's germline CDR1 is MNHEY and CDR2 SVGEGT. CDR3 loop: CASSYHGQFSYNEQFF. For the CDR3, the DNA is TGTGCCAGCAGTTACCACGGACAGTTCTCCTACAATGAGCAGTTCTTC.

The chain links TRBV6-5 to TRBJ1-2, with D maybe TRBD1 (6 bases). Trimming cost V 1 base and J 1 base, with 13 bases left between them. Germline assignment: CDR1 MNHEY and CDR2 SVGAGI. This CDR3 is 16 amino acids long. In DNA form, the CDR3 reads TGTGCCAGCAGTTACTTTTCGGGGGGCAGTAACTATGGCTACACCTTC. As protein: CASSYFSGGSNYGYTF.

CDR3 protein: CASSGRQGWVNQPQHF. Here the CDR3 DNA reads TGTGCCAGCAGTGGAAGACAGGGATGGGTTAATCAGCCCCAGCATTTT. The chain employs TRBV6-1 and TRBJ1-5; 7 nucleotides align to TRBD1. V dropped 4 bases and J dropped 4; count of bases not matched to a gene: 10. There are 16 residues in the CDR3. Per germline, CDR1 MNHNS and CDR2 SASEGT.

This clone was detected once. The chain's CDR3 is CASSLGVTAGEGYTF. DNA of the CDR3: TGTGCCAGCAGTTTAGGGGTCACGGCGGGTGAGGGCTACACCTTC. This sequence joins TRBV28 and TRBJ1-2; D is uncertain. Germline CDR1 MDHEN, CDR2 SYDVKM. The CDR3 extends over 15 amino acids. Trimming left V 2 bases short and J 8 bases short, with 18 bases between.

Details on this clone: Other DNA sequences in this sample translate to the same CDR3. The rearrangement links TRBV3-1 (or the pseudogene TRBV3-2) to TRBJ1-6; TRBD1 matches at 8 bases. V shed 1 base, J shed 9 bases, and the junction held 2 bases outside the gene matches. This CDR3 has 14 residues. Germline loops: CDR1 LGHDT, CDR2 YNNKEL (reference sequence). This chain's CDR3 is CASSQGQGSSPLHF. For the CDR3, the DNA is TGTGCCAGCAGCCAAGGACAGGGGTCTTCACCCCTCCACTTT.

This clone was detected many times. Other DNA sequences in the same sample also yield this CDR3. The chain combines TRBV12-3 or TRBV12-4 with TRBJ1-1; TRBD1 is a possible D gene (5 bases). Trimming left V 0 bases short and J 3 bases short, with 5 bases between. CDR3 size: 13 residues. In DNA form, the CDR3 reads TGTGCCAGCAGTTTAGCAGGGGACACTGAAGCTTTCTTT. Translated, it gives CASSLAGDTEAFF.

The V call is TRBV5-1, the J call TRBJ2-3; 11 nucleotides agree with TRBD2. The ends lost 2 bases at V and 6 bases at J; junction bases unmatched: 5. The CDR3 has 15 amino acids. Germline V gene sequence: CDR1 SGHRS, CDR2 YFSETQ. In nucleotides, the CDR3 is TGCGCCAGCAGCTTTAGCGGGGGGGCAGGGGATACGCAGTATTTT. This codes for CASSFSGGAGDTQYF.

This rearrangement joins TRBV7-8 to TRBJ2-5; D might be TRBD1 (6 bases). The germline V gene has CDR1 SGHVS and CDR2 FQNEAQ. Trimming left V 2 bases short and J 3 bases short, with 13 bases between. The CDR3 has 15 residues. Here the CDR3 reads CASSLSGSGEETQYF. The DNA of the CDR3 is TGTGCCAGCAGCTTATCAGGCTCAGGGGAAGAGACCCAGTACTTC.

The chain joins TRBV6-5 to TRBJ1-1; TRBD1 might be the D (5 bases). In germline, CDR1 is MNHEY, CDR2 SVGAGI. The CDR3 totals 14 residues. V shed 1 base and J shed 1 base, with 7 bases lying between them. CDR3 amino acids: CASSYYDRNTEAFF. The CDR3 DNA reads TGTGCCAGCAGTTACTACGACAGGAACACTGAAGCTTTCTTT.